This T cell receptor beta chain was recovered during a study of blood T cell repertoires in COVID-19 (dated by TCRdb to 2020 to 2022). About the study as a whole: Samples from collaborators originated in the United States, Italy and Spain and spanned both the acute and convalescent phases of COVID-19. The prospective study material was composed of cDNA or gDNA derived from T cells, B-cell-depleted T cells, or PBMCs. Deeply sampled blood TCRbeta repertoires from subjects exposed to, actively infected with, or recovered from COVID-19 were included in the dataset. The repertoires were released in a freely available public database meant as a resource for research on the immune response to SARS-CoV-2. Samples came from the ongoing ImmuneRACE study (first 160 participants) plus 1,254 subjects from 6 global collaborators. The sample metadata nearly always contained a de-identified subject ID, COVID-19 status, age in years and sex. Where available, HLA class I and class II types were taken from metadata supplied by the sample provider and were not determined by assay-based typing.

TCRbeta CDR3 regions were amplified from genomic DNA by means of the immunoSEQ Assay, a bias-controlled multiplex PCR. The study's own analysis went as follows. The number of nucleated cells in each sample was estimated from the amplification of reference gene primers within the assay. Sequence reads were collapsed and filtered to measure the absolute abundance of every unique TCRbeta CDR3 rearrangement. Productive Simpson clonality was computed per sample as the square root of Simpson's diversity index over productive rearrangements. Drawn from immuneACCESS, this table holds only the in-frame rearrangements with V and J called that TCRdb kept. Clones are partly lost; checked studies trace under half to an unresolved V gene and leave the rest unexplained. The V and J calls and the clone size are those of that table, but D and trimming were determined from the DNA. The sample records about 70,000 clones, approximately 86% of which are singletons. 12% of the sample is taken by the ten largest.

CDR1 is given as SEHNR and CDR2 as FQNEAQ, both from the germline V gene (reference sequence). The CDR3, cysteine through phenylalanine, is 13 amino acids long. Kept here is only the CDR3 DNA, which spans 39 bases and is read in frame from base 1. V loses 5 bases at its end and J loses 4 bases; junction bases beyond the gene matches: 2. With regard to this clone: Its antigen has not been determined. Base qualities are not at hand, and no much larger clone is one base apart.

General conclusions and limits of the study: The quantity of clinical and demographic metadata differed by source and by participant and was supplied without curation.

Collaborating institutions collected whole blood in K2EDTA tubes following their own protocols. For TCRbeta analysis, collaborators shipped samples as frozen whole blood, isolated PBMCs, or DNA extracted from either of those sample types. The sequenced material came from peripheral blood. This TCR was recovered from a human donor in a cohort sampled during active COVID-19. The chain is made from TRBV7-9 and TRBJ2-5; 9 junctional bases match TRBD2. The CDR3 region has the sequence CASSPTSGETQYF. The DNA reads as follows: TGTGCCAGCAGCCCGACTAGCGGAGAGACCCAGTACTTC.